This T cell receptor beta chain was profiled in a study of T cell changes during pregnancy in multiple sclerosis. Using immunoSEQ multiplex PCR, the repertoire was profiled, and TCRdb retains in-frame clones only, with some absent. This table has approximately 72,000 clones, 80% to 95% appearing once. This clone was seen only once. V gave up 9 bases and J gave up 0 bases, with 12 bases separating them. This CDR3 comprises 14 residues. Germline V gene sequence: CDR1 MDHEN, CDR2 SYDVKM. Source: peripheral blood, taken in the first trimester of pregnancy. This clonotype was obtained from a female donor in good health, enrolled as a control in a pregnancy study. The chain joins TRBV28 to TRBJ1-3; D possibly corresponds to TRBD1 (6 bases). CDR3 in DNA: TGTGCCAGTGAGGGACATCTCTCTGGAAACACCATATATTTT. Its translation is CASEGHLSGNTIYF. Complete variable domain (other parts from reference TRBV28 and TRBJ1-3): DVKVTQSSRYLVKRTGEKVFLECVQDMDHENMFWYRQDPGLGLRLIYFSYDVKMKEKGDIPEGYSVSREKKERFSLILESASTNQTSMYLCASEGHLSGNTIYFGEGSWLTVV.